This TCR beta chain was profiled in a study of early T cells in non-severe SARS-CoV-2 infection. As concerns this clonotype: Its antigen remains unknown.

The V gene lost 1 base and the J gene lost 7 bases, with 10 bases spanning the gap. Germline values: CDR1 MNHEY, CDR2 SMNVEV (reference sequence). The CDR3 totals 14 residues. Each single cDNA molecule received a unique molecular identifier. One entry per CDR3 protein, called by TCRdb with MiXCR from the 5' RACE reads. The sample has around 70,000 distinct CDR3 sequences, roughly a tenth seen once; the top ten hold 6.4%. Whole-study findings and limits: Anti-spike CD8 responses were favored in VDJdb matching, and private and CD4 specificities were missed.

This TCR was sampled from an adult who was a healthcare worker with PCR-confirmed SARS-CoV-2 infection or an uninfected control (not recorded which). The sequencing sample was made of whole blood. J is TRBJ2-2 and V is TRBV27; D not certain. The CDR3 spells CASSLYAGSGELFF. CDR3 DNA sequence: TGTGCCAGCAGTTTATATGCTGGAAGCGGGGAGCTGTTTTTT.